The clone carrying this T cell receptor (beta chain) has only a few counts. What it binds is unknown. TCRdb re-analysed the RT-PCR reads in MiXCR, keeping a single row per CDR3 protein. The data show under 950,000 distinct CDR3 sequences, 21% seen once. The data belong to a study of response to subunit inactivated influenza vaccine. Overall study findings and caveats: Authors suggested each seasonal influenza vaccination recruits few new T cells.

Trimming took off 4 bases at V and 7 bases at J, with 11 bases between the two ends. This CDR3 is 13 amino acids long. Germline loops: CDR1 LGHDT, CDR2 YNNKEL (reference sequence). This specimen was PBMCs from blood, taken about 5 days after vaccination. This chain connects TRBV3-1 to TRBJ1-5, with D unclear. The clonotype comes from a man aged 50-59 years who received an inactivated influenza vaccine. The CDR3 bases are TGTGCCAGCAGCCCGGGGAGTTGGCAGCCCCAGCATTTT. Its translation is CASSPGSWQPQHF.